This record concerns one TCR beta chain sequence. TCR beta libraries were built with iRepertoire HTBI primers and Arm-PCR of CDR3 regions. TCRdb used MiXCR to reprocess the multiplex PCR reads, holding one entry per CDR3 protein. The sample records hundreds of thousands of distinct CDR3 sequences, approximately 15% being singletons. These data belong to a study of regulatory T cells in long-lasting Graves disease. The V gene's germline CDR1 is SGDLS and CDR2 YYNGEE. The V end lost 3 bases, the J end lost 1 base, and 13 bases lay between the germline ends. The CDR3 loop spans 15 amino acids. The time point: newly diagnosed GD, antithyroid drugs for less than 3 months. Scientists built the TCR library using RNA that was extracted from PBMCs. Staff drew about 8.2 milliliters of peripheral blood into EDTA tubes. This same sample was also taken into another study, of T cells in Graves' hyperthyroidism and ophthalmopathy.

Sequences were derived from peripheral blood mononuclear cells (PBMCs), sampled at new diagnosis, from a patient treated with antithyroid drugs. The TCR comes from a woman between 25 and 40 years old with Graves disease. This chain uses TRBV9 with TRBJ2-5; D may be TRBD1 or TRBD2 (5 bases each). CDR3 sequence: CASSGPGPVQETQYF. The CDR3, as DNA: TGTGCCAGCAGCGGCCCGGGACCAGTCCAAGAGACCCAGTACTTC.